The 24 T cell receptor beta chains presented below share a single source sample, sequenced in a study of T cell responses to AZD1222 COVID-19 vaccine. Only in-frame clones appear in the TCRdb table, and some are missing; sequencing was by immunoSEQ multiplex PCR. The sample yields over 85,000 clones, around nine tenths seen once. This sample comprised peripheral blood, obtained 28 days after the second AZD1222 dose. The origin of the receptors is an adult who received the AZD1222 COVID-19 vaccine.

The CDR3 bases are TGTGCCAGAAGCTTAGTCCGCCCTAGTGGTCTAGAGACCCAGTACTTC. Its translation is CARSLVRPSGLETQYF. The rearrangement uses TRBV5-3 and TRBJ2-5; unclear D gene. TRBV5-3 is recorded as an ORF, its role being uncertain. The ends were cut back, 2 bases at V and 4 bases at J, with 18 bases in the middle. The CDR3 consists of 16 residues.

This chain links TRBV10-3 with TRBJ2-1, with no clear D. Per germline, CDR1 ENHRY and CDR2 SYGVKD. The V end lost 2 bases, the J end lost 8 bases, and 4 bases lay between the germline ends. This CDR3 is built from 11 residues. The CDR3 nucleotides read TGTGCCATCAGTGAGGAGGATGAGCAGTTCTTC. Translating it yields CAISEEDEQFF.

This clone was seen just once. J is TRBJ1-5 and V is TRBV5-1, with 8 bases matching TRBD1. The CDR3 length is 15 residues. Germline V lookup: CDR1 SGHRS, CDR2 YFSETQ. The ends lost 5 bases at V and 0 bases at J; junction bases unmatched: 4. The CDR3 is CASRLTGASNQPQHF. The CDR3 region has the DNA TGCGCCAGCAGACTGACAGGGGCTAGCAATCAGCCCCAGCATTTT.

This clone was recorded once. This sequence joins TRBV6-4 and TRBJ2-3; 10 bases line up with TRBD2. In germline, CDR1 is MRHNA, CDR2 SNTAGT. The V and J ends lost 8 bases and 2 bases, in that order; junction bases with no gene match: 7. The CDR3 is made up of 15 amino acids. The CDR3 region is CASGVSGGYTDTQYF. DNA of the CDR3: TGTGCCAGCGGTGTTAGCGGGGGGTACACAGATACGCAGTATTTT.

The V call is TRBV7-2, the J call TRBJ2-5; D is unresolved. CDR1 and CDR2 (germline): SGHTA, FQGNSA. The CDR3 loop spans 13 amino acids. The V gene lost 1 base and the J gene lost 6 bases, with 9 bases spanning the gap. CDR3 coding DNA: TGTGCCAGCAGCTTAGGGACGGCCCAGACCCAGTACTTC. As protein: CASSLGTAQTQYF.

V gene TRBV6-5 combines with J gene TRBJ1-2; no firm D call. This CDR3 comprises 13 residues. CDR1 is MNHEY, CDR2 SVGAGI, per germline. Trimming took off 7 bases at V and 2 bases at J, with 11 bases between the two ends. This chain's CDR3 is CASTATQNYGYTF. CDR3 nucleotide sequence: TGTGCCAGCACCGCCACGCAAAACTATGGCTACACCTTC.

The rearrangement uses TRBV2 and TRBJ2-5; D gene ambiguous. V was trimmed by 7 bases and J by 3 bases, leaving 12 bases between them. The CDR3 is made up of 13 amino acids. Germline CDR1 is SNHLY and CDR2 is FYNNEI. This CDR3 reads CASKLTSKETQYF. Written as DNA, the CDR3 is TGTGCCAGCAAATTGACATCGAAAGAGACCCAGTACTTC.

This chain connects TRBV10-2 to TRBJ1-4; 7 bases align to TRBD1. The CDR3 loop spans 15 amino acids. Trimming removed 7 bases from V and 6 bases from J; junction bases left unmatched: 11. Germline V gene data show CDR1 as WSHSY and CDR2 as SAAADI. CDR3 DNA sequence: TGCGCCAGCACTAGAGGACCCGGGACAGATGAAAAACTGTTTTTT. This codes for CASTRGPGTDEKLFF.

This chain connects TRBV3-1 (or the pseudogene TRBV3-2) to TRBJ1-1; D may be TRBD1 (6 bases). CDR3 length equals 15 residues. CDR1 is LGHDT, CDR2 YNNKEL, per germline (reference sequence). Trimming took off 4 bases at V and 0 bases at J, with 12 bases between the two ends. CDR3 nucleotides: TGTGCCAGCAGCCGCCACAGGGACGTGAACACTGAAGCTTTCTTT. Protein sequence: CASSRHRDVNTEAFF.

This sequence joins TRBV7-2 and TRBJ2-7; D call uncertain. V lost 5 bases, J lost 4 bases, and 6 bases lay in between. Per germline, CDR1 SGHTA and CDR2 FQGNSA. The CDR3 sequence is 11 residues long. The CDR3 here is CASSPRYEQYF. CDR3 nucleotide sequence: TGTGCCAGCAGCCCCCGGTACGAGCAGTACTTC.

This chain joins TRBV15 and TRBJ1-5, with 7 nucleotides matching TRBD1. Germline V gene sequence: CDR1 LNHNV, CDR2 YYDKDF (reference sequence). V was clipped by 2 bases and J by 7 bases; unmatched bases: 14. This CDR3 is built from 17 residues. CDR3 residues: CATSRPATLQGTQPQHF. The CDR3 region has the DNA TGTGCCACCAGCAGACCCGCCACATTACAGGGGACGCAGCCCCAGCATTTT.

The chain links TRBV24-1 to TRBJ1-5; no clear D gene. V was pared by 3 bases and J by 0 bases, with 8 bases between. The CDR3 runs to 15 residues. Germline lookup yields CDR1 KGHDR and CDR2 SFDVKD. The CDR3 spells CATSDPVYSNQPQHF. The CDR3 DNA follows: TGTGCCACCAGTGATCCTGTTTATAGCAATCAGCCCCAGCATTTT.

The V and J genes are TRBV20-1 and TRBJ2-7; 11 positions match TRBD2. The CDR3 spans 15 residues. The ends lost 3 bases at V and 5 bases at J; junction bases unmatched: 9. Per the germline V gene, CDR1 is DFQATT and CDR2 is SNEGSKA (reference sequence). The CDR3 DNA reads TGCAGTGCTAGTAATGGTCTAGCGGGGGGCCACGAGCAGTACTTC. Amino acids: CSASNGLAGGHEQYF.

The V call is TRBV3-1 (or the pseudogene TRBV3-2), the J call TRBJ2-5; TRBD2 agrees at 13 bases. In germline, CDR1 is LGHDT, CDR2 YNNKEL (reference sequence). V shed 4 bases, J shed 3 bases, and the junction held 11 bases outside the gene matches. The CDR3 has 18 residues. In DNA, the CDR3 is TGTGCCAGCAGCCGACCCGGAGGACTAGCGGGGGTTGAAGAGACCCAGTACTTC. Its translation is CASSRPGGLAGVEETQYF.

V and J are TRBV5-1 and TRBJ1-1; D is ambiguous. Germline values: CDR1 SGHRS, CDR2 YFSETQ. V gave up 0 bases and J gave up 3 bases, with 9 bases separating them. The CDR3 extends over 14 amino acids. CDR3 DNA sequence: TGCGCCAGCAGCTTGGCCAGTGGGGACACTGAAGCTTTCTTT. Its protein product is CASSLASGDTEAFF.

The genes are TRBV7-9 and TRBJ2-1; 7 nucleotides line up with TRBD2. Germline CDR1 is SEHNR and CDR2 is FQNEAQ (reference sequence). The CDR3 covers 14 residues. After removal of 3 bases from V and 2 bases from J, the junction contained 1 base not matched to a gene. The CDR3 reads CASSFSGTYNEQFF. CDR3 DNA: TGTGCCAGCAGCTTCAGCGGGACCTACAATGAGCAGTTCTTC.

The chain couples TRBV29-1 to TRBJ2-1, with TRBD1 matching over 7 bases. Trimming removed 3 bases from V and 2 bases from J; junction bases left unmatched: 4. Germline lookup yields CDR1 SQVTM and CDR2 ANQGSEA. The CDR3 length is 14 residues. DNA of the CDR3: TGCAGCGTTGATCAACAGGGGACCTACAATGAGCAGTTCTTC. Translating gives CSVDQQGTYNEQFF.

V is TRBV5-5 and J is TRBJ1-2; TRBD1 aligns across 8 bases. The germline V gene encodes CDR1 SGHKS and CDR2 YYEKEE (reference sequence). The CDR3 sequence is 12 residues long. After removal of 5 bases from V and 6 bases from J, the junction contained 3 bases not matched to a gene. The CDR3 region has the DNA TGTGCCAGCAGAATGACAGGGGATGGCTACACCTTC. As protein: CASRMTGDGYTF.

CDR3 amino acids: CASSLSPGHPEQYF. The CDR3 DNA reads as TGTGCCAGCAGTTTATCCCCGGGACACCCCGAGCAGTACTTC. The chain employs TRBV27 and TRBJ2-7, with a possible D match to TRBD1 (6 bases). Trimming took 0 bases from V and 6 from J, leaving 12 bases between them. The CDR3 sequence is 14 residues long. The germline V gene has CDR1 MNHEY and CDR2 SMNVEV (reference sequence).

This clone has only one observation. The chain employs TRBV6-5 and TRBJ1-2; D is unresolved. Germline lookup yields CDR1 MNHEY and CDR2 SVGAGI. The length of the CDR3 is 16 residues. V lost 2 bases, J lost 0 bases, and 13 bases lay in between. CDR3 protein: CASSYAQGRSNYGYTF. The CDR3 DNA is TGTGCCAGCAGTTACGCACAAGGGAGATCTAACTATGGCTACACCTTC.

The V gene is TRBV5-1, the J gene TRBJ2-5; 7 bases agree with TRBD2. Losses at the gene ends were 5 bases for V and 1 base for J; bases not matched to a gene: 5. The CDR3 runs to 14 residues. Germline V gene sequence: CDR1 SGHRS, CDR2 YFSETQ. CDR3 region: CASSPGTTQETQYF. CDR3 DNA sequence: TGCGCCAGCAGTCCCGGGACTACCCAAGAGACCCAGTACTTC. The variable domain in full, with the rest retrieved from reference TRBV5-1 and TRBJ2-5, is KAGVTQTPRYLIKTRGQQVTLSCSPISGHRSVSWYQQTPGQGLQFLFEYFSETQRNKGNFPGRFSGRQFSNSRSEMNVSTLELGDSALYLCASSPGTTQETQYFGPGTRLLVL.

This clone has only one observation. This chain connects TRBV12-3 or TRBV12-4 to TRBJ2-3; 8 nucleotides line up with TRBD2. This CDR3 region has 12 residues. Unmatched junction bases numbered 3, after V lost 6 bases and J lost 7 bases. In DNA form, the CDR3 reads TGTGCCAGCAGGGGACTAGTCCATACGCAGTATTTT. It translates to CASRGLVHTQYF.

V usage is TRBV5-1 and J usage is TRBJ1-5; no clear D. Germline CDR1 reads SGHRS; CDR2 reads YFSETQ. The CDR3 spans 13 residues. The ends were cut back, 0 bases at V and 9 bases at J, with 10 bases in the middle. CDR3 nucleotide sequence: TGCGCCAGCAGCTTGGAGGGAGAGCGGCCCCAGCATTTT. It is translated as CASSLEGERPQHF.

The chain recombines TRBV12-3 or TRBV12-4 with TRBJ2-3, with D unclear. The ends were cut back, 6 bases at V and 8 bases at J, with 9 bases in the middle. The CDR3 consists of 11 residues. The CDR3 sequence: CASRTWGTQYF. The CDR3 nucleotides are TGTGCCAGCAGAACTTGGGGTACGCAGTATTTT.